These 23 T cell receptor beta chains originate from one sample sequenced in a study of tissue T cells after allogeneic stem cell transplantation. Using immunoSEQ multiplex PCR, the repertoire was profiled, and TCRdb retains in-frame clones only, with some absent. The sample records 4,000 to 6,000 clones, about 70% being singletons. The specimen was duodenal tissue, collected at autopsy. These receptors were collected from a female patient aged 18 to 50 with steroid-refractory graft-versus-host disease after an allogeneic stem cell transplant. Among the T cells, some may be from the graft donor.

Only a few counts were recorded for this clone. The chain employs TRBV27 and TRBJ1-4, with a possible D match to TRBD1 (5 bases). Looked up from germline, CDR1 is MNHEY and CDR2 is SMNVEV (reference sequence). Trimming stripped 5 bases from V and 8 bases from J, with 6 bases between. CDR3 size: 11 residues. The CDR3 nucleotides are TGTGCCAGCAGTCGGGGCGAAAAACTGTTTTTT. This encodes CASSRGEKLFF.

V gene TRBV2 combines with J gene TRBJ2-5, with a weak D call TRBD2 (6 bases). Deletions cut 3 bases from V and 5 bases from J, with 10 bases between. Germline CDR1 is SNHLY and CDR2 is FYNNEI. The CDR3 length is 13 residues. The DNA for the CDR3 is TGTGCCAGCAGTGACACTAGCTCGGAGACCCAGTACTTC. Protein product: CASSDTSSETQYF. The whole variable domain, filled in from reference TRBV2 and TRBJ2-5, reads EPEVTQTPSHQVTQMGQEVILRCVPISNHLYFYWYRQILGQKVEFLVSFYNNEISEKSEIFDDQFSVERPDGSNFTLKIRSTKLEDSAMYFCASSDTSSETQYFGPGTRLLVL.

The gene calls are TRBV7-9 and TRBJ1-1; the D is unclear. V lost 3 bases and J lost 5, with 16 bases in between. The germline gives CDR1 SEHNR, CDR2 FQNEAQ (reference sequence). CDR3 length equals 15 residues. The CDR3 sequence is CASSFRTASYTEAFF. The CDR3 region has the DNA TGTGCCAGCAGCTTCCGAACAGCGTCGTATACTGAAGCTTTCTTT. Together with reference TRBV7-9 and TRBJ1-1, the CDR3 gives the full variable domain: DTGVSQNPRHKITKRGQNVTFRCDPISEHNRLYWYRQTLGQGPEFLTYFQNEAQLEKSRLLSDRFSAERPKGSFSTLEIQRTEQGDSAMYLCASSFRTASYTEAFFGQGTRLTVV.

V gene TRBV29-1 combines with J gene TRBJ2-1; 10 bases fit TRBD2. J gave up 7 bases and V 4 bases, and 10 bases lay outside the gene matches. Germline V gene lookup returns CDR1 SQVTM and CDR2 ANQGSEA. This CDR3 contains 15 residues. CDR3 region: CSVGQLAGLWNEQFF. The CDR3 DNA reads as TGCAGCGTTGGCCAACTAGCGGGACTGTGGAATGAGCAGTTCTTC.

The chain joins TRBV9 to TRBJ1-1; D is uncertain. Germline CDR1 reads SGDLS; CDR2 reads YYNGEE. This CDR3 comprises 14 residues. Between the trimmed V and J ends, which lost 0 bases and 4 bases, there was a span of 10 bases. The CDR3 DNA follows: TGTGCCAGCAGCGTAGCCCTAGTCGGCACTGAAGCTTTCTTT. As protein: CASSVALVGTEAFF.

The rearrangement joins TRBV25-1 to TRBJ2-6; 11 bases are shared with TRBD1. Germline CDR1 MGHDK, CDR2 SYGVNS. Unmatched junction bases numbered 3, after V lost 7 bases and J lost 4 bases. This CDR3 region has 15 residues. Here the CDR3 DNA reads TGTGCCAGCATCGGACAGGGGGCCGGGGCCAACGTCCTGACTTTC. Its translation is CASIGQGAGANVLTF.

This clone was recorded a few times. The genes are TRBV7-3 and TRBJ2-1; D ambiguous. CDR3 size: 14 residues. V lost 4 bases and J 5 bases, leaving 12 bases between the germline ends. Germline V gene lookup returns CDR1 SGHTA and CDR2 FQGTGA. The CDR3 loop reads CASSSPDFNNEQFF. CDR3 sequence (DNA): TGTGCCAGCAGCTCCCCTGACTTTAACAATGAGCAGTTCTTC.

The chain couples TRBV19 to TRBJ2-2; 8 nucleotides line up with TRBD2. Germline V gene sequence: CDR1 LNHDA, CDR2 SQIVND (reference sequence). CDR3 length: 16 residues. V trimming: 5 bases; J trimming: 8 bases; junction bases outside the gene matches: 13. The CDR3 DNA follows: TGTGCCAGTAGTCTGAGGTTAGCGGGAAATACGGGGGAGCTGTTTTTT. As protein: CASSLRLAGNTGELFF.

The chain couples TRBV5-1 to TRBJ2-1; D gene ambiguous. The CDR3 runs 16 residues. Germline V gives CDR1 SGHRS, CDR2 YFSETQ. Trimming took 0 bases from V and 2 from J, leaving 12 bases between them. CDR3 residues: CASSLEAPITYNEQFF. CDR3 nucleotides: TGCGCCAGCAGCTTGGAAGCTCCTATCACCTACAATGAGCAGTTCTTC.

The chain's CDR3 is CGAGGGGMNSPLHF. The CDR3 DNA reads TGTGGGGCAGGGGGCGGCGGAATGAATTCACCCCTCCACTTT. The V call is TRBV19, the J call TRBJ1-6; 8 bases match TRBD1. This CDR3 spans 14 amino acids. Per germline, CDR1 LNHDA and CDR2 SQIVND (reference sequence).

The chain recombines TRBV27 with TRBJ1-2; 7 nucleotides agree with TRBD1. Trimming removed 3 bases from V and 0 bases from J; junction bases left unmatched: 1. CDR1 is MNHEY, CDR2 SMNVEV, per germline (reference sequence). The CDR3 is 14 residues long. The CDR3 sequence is CASSLGQTNYGYTF. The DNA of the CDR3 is TGTGCCAGCAGTTTGGGACAGACTAACTATGGCTACACCTTC.

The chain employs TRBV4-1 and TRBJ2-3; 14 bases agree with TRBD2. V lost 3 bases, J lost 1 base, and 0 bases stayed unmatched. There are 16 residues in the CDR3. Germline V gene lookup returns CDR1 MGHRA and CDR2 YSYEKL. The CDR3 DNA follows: TGCGCCAGCAGCCAGGGACTAGCGGGGGGCACAGATACGCAGTATTTT. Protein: CASSQGLAGGTDTQYF.

The CDR3 loop reads CASSVGTAYYGYTF. CDR3 nucleotide sequence: TGTGCCAGCAGCGTTGGGACAGCCTATTATGGCTACACCTTC. The chain employs TRBV9 and TRBJ1-2; 7 positions agree with TRBD1. The ends lost 2 bases at V and 5 bases at J; junction bases unmatched: 6. The CDR3 spans 14 residues. Germline-derived CDR1 and CDR2 are SGDLS and YYNGEE.

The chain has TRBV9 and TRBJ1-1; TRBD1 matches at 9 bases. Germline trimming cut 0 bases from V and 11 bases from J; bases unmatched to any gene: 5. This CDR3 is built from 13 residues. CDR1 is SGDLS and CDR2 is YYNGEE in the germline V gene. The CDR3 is CASSVAGQGHAFF. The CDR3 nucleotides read TGTGCCAGCAGCGTAGCTGGACAGGGGCACGCTTTCTTT.

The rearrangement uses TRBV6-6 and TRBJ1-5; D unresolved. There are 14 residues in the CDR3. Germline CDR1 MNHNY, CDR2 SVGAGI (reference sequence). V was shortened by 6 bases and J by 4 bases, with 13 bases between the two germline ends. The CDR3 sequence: CASSPVAENQPQHF. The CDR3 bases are TGTGCCAGCAGCCCCGTGGCAGAAAATCAGCCCCAGCATTTT.

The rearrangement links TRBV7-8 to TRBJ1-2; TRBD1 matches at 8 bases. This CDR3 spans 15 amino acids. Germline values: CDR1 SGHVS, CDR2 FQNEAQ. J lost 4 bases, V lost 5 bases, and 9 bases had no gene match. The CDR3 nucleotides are TGTGCCAGCAGCCGCGGACAGGGAGGGGGCTATGGCTACACCTTC. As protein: CASSRGQGGGYGYTF.

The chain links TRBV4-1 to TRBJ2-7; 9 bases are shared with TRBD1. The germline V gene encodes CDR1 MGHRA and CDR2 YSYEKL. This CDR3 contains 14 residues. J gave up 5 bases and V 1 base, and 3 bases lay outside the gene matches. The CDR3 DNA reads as TGCGCCAGCAGCCAAGGACAGGGGGACGACGAGCAGTACTTC. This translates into CASSQGQGDDEQYF.

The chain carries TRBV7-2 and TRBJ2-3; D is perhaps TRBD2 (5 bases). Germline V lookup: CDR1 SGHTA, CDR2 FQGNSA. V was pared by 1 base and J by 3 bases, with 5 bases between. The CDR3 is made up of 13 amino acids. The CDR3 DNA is TGTGCCAGCAGCTTAGAGCGGACAGATACGCAGTATTTT. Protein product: CASSLERTDTQYF.

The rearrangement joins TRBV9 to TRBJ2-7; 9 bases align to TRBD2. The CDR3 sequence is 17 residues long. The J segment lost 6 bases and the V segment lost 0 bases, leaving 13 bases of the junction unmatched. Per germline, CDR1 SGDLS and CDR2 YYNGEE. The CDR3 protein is CASSVALAGGPAGEQYF. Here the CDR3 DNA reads TGTGCCAGCAGCGTAGCTTTGGCGGGAGGGCCCGCCGGCGAGCAGTACTTC. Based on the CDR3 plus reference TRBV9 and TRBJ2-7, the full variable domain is DSGVTQTPKHLITATGQRVTLRCSPRSGDLSVYWYQQSLDQGLQFLIQYYNGEERAKGNILERFSAQQFPDLHSELNLSSLELGDSALYFCASSVALAGGPAGEQYFGPGTRLTVT.

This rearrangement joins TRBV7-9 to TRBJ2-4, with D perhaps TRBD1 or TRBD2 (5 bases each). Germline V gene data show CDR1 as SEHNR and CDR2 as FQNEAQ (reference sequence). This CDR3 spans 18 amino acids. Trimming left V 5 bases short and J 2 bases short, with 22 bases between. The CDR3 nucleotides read TGTGCCAGCAGCCAATTAGGTTCGGGGCGGCCTCCCAAAAACATTCAGTACTTC. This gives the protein CASSQLGSGRPPKNIQYF.

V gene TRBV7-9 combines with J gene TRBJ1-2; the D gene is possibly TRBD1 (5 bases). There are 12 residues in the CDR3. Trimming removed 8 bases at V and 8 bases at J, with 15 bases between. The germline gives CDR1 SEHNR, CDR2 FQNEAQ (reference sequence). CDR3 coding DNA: TGTGCCAGCCGCCGAGGGGACTTCGGCTACACCTTC. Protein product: CASRRGDFGYTF.

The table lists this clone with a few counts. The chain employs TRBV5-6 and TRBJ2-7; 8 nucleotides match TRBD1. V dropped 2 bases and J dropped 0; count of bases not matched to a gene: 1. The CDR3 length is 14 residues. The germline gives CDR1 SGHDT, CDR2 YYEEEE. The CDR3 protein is CASSFGTGSYEQYF. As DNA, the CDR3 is TGTGCCAGCAGCTTTGGGACAGGCTCCTACGAGCAGTACTTC.

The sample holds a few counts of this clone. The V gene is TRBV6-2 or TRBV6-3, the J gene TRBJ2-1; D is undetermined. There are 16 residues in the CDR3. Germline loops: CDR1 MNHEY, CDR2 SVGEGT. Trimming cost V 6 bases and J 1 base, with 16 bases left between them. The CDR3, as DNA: TGTGCCAGCAGCCCTACAGCCCCTCTATCCTACAATGAGCAGTTCTTC. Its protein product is CASSPTAPLSYNEQFF.